Following are 15 T cell receptor beta chains from one sample sequenced in a study of spatial heterogeneity in lung cancer. This sample's time point: sample taken at primary tumor resection. Unsorted tumor, nontumor lung tissue or cryopreserved PBMC supplied the whole RNA. TCRdb redid the calling of the 5' RACE reads with MiXCR, one entry per CDR3 protein. The sample holds some 40,000 distinct CDR3 sequences, 4% to 6% seen once. The sample here was PBMCs, taken at surgery. The receptor set was obtained from a female donor with early-stage non-small cell lung cancer.

In this sample, this clonotype turned up a few times. The chain combines TRBV2 with TRBJ1-1; a weak D match, TRBD1 (6 bases). Looked up from germline, CDR1 is SNHLY and CDR2 is FYNNEI. V gave up 6 bases and J gave up 0 bases, with 11 bases separating them. The length of the CDR3 is 14 residues. The CDR3 nucleotides read TGTGCCAGCAGGGACAGAGCCCTGAACACTGAAGCTTTCTTT. Translated, it gives CASRDRALNTEAFF.

This clonotype has at least ten counts. One end of the junction is discordant with germline, which a read error may explain. The CDR3 DNA reads TGTGCCAGCAGTGAATTAGGGACATCCTTTAATTCACCCCTCCACTTT. It encodes CASSELGTSFNSPLHF. The chain uses TRBV6-1 and TRBJ1-6, with a possible D match to TRBD1 (6 bases). This CDR3 contains 16 residues. Germline lookup yields CDR1 MNHNS and CDR2 SASEGT.

The V gene is TRBV5-6, the J gene TRBJ1-5; the D gene is possibly TRBD1 (6 bases). The CDR3 loop spans 15 amino acids. Germline V CDR1 and CDR2: SGHDT, YYEEEE. Trimming removed 3 bases at V and 10 bases at J, with 20 bases between. The CDR3 is CASSSQGRTLSPQHF. DNA of the CDR3: TGTGCCAGCAGCTCCCAGGGGCGCACTCTATCCCCCCAGCATTTT.

This clonotype was counted ten times or more. J is TRBJ2-1 and V is TRBV6-2 or TRBV6-3, with TRBD1 identical over 9 bases. The CDR3 is 15 residues long. Germline CDR1 is MNHEY and CDR2 is SVGEGT. Germline trimming cut 4 bases from V and 8 bases from J; bases unmatched to any gene: 9. The chain's CDR3 is CASSSLTGGGDEQFF. CDR3 nucleotide sequence: TGTGCCAGCAGTTCACTGACAGGGGGGGGAGATGAGCAGTTCTTC.

The V gene is TRBV10-3, the J gene TRBJ2-3, with 7 bases lining up with TRBD2. V gave up 7 bases and J gave up 2 bases; unmatched junction bases: 6. Germline assignment: CDR1 ENHRY and CDR2 SYGVKD. The CDR3 consists of 14 residues. The CDR3 spells CAITASGTTDTQYF. The CDR3 DNA reads as TGTGCCATCACTGCTAGCGGAACCACAGATACGCAGTATTTT.

This clonotype appeared many times. V gene TRBV30 combines with J gene TRBJ2-7, with TRBD1 matching 7 bases. Looked up from germline, CDR1 is GTSNPN and CDR2 is SVGIG (reference sequence). V dropped 5 bases and J dropped 5; count of bases not matched to a gene: 9. This CDR3 has 13 residues. Here the CDR3 DNA reads TGTGCCTGGGGCCGACAGGGCATAGACGAGCAGTACTTC. It encodes CAWGRQGIDEQYF.

This clonotype has a count of ten or more. This chain links TRBV7-8 with TRBJ1-1; unclear D gene. Germline V gene sequence: CDR1 SGHVS, CDR2 FQNEAQ. This CDR3 is built from 13 residues. Trimming cost V 1 base and J 4 bases, with 7 bases left between them. The CDR3 bases are TGTGCCAGCAGCTTAGAGGAGGGCACTGAAGCTTTCTTT. It translates to CASSLEEGTEAFF.

This clonotype was seen many times. J is TRBJ2-7 and V is TRBV6-2 or TRBV6-3, with D perhaps TRBD2 (5 bases). Trimming stripped 2 bases from V and 6 bases from J, with 14 bases between. This CDR3 region has 14 residues. Germline lookup yields CDR1 MNHEY and CDR2 SVGEGT. The CDR3: CASSYGLWRSEQYF. In nucleotides, the CDR3 is TGTGCCAGCAGTTACGGACTGTGGAGGTCCGAGCAGTACTTC.

This clonotype was seen only a few times. CDR3 in DNA: TGTGCCAGCCAGGGACAGGCATACGAGACCCAGTACTTC. Amino acids: CASQGQAYETQYF. The chain recombines TRBV14 with TRBJ2-5; 8 bases fit TRBD1. V lost 8 bases, J lost 5 bases, and 7 bases stayed unmatched. The CDR3 totals 13 residues. CDR1 and CDR2 (germline): SGHDN, FVKESK.

This clonotype has a handful of counts. The V call is TRBV27, the J call TRBJ2-1; a weak D match, TRBD2 (6 bases). V lost 5 bases, J lost 0 bases, and 14 bases lay in between. The CDR3 is 16 amino acids. In germline, CDR1 is MNHEY, CDR2 SMNVEV (reference sequence). CDR3 residues: CASSPRDGSSYNEQFF. CDR3 nucleotide sequence: TGTGCCAGCAGTCCCCGGGACGGGAGCTCCTACAATGAGCAGTTCTTC.

The table lists this clonotype with a few counts. The rearrangement links TRBV7-6 to TRBJ2-3; 7 positions agree with TRBD1. Germline CDR1 SGHVS, CDR2 FNYEAQ. Germline trimming cut 5 bases from V and 0 bases from J; bases unmatched to any gene: 5. This CDR3 region has 15 residues. This CDR3 reads CASSIGQASTDTQYF. The CDR3 bases are TGTGCCAGCAGCATTGGACAGGCTAGCACAGATACGCAGTATTTT.

This clonotype was seen more than once but under ten times. The chain employs TRBV7-2 and TRBJ2-4, with a possible D match to TRBD1 (5 bases). Germline CDR1 is SGHTA and CDR2 is FQGNSA. V dropped 2 bases and J dropped 5 bases, with 19 bases sitting between them. The CDR3 is made up of 17 amino acids. DNA for the CDR3: TGTGCCAGCAGCTTACGGCAGGGTGAAGGCAAGGAAAACATTCAGTACTTC. This gives the protein CASSLRQGEGKENIQYF.

This clonotype showed up many times. This sequence joins TRBV20-1 and TRBJ2-7, with D hard to call. There are 12 residues in the CDR3. Germline CDR1 DFQATT, CDR2 SNEGSKA (reference sequence). Trimming left V 6 bases short and J 2 bases short, with 11 bases between. The CDR3 loop reads CSAFGSPYEQYF. In nucleotides, the CDR3 is TGCAGTGCGTTTGGGTCCCCCTACGAGCAGTACTTC.

This clonotype was observed a handful of times. The rearrangement joins TRBV18 to TRBJ2-1; D might be TRBD1 or TRBD2, each matching 5 bases. V shed 2 bases and J shed 6 bases, with 11 bases lying between them. Germline-derived CDR1 and CDR2 are KGHSH and LQKENI. The CDR3 is 14 amino acids. The CDR3 coding sequence is TGTGCCAGCTCACCAGGGGGTGCAATCAATGAGCAGTTCTTC. This translates into CASSPGGAINEQFF.

This clonotype has a count of ten or more. The rearrangement links TRBV4-2 to TRBJ2-7; no reliable D call. V shed 0 bases and J shed 5 bases, with 8 bases lying between them. Germline loops: CDR1 LGHNA, CDR2 YNFKEQ. The CDR3 runs 13 residues. The CDR3 DNA sequence: TGTGCCAGCAGCCAAGAATCGAGGAACGAGCAGTACTTC. As protein: CASSQESRNEQYF.